A selection of T cell receptor beta chains follows, all from one sample in a study of shared clonotypes between healthy human individuals. Clones were read by immunoSEQ multiplex PCR, and TCRdb kept only the in-frame ones, dropping some. The table has hundreds of thousands of clones, about 74% seen once. Sequenced: memory CD4+ T cells sorted from blood. The source of these receptors is a woman aged 25-40 years in good health. The conserved cysteine and the conserved F or W are not part of the CDR3 here.

TRBV6-5,TRBJ1-4,ASRTVGGEKLF
TRBV28,TRBJ2-7,ASSEDRRARTYEQY
TRBV19,TRBJ2-6,ASSAGGYSGANVLT
TRBV25-1,TRBJ2-3,ASSAHRGGHTDTQY
TRBV5-1,TRBJ2-2,ASSLGLVAGELF
TRBV15,TRBJ2-7,ATSLRWDEQY
TRBV5-6,TRBJ2-6,ASVLSNVTKSGQRPD
TRBV28,TRBJ2-7,ASARLALRY
TRBV2,TRBJ1-1,ASSVRGGANTEAF
TRBV7-8,TRBJ2-1,ASSLEGLYNEQF
TRBV28,TRBJ2-1,ASSFSFSYNEQF
TRBV5-1,TRBJ2-3,ASTSGFTDTQY
TRBV7-9,TRBJ2-1,ASSSTGTGNNEQF
TRBV6-5,TRBJ1-2,ASSQSRGSGYT
TRBV29-1,TRBJ2-5,SVELRGKLY
TRBV7-9,TRBJ1-2,ASSSSYLGATGGYT
TRBV7-2,TRBJ2-3,ASSLLARGQY
TRBV5-1,TRBJ2-1,ASSLADQYNEQF
TRBV19,TRBJ2-7,ASSSTGTGHYEQY
TRBV19,TRBJ2-4,ASSTRDSNIQY
TRBV11-2,TRBJ2-7,ASSLEWGLAGAYEQY
TRBV7-8,TRBJ2-7,ASSSSGGSGRLYEQY
TRBV7-9,TRBJ2-5,ASSLFPSQETQY
TRBV7-9,TRBJ2-1,ASIREGRPEQF
TRBV19,TRBJ2-3,ASALRPMADTQY
TRBV10-2,TRBJ2-6,ASSGTSEVSGANVLT
TRBV28,TRBJ1-2,ASSPGQGYGYT
TRBV11-2,TRBJ1-4,ASSPSGIRGAGEKLF
TRBV7-8,TRBJ2-2,ASSLLNTGELF
TRBV19,TRBJ1-5,ASSDRANQPQH
TRBV28,TRBJ1-2,ASSPSDTYVGGYT
TRBV11-2,TRBJ2-6,ASSLDRYSGANVLT
TRBV5-1,TRBJ2-3,ASSPLFLRRSTDTQY
TRBV10-2,TRBJ2-5,ASSVPGEQTQY
TRBV6-1,TRBJ1-2,ASTVTGENYGYT
TRBV10-3,TRBJ2-3,AISEVARDTDTQY
TRBV7-9,TRBJ2-1,ASSELDNDEQF
TRBV13,TRBJ2-3,ASSSRGGTDTQY
TRBV13,TRBJ2-1,ASSSLGGPGTNEQF
TRBV18,TRBJ2-2,ASSPPTGQGRTGELF
TRBV6-1,TRBJ2-4,ASSVRLAGGGSIQY
TRBV28,TRBJ2-4,ASNEDPKNIQY
TRBV7-9,TRBJ2-3,ASSNRAKHGTDTQY
TRBV5-1,TRBJ1-2,ASSLEGTANYGYT
TRBV4-1,TRBJ2-7,ASSQEWDGPYEQY
TRBV15,TRBJ1-2,ATSRDRGGLPGYT
TRBV7-9,TRBJ1-4,ASSLLGRSFNEKLF
TRBV2,TRBJ1-2,ASSTKQGGRNGYT
TRBV12-5,TRBJ2-2,ASGQSNTGELF
TRBV5-1,TRBJ1-4,ASSLGDRDLGKLF
TRBV28,TRBJ1-5,ASSPRDRVMGPQH
TRBV7-3,TRBJ1-1,ASSVQRDTEAF
TRBV10-1,TRBJ2-7,ASSSSHPPHEQY
TRBV15,TRBJ1-1,ATSRPGVSTEAF
TRBV5-1,TRBJ2-1,ASSLTSAGYNEQF
TRBV19,TRBJ2-7,ASSIDTSGGLYEQY
TRBV27,TRBJ2-3,ASSVQGSDTQY